This TCR beta chain stems from a study of T cells in Graves' hyperthyroidism and ophthalmopathy. V lost 5 bases to trimming and J lost 5 bases; unmatched junction nucleotides: 12. The CDR3 totals 15 residues. Germline V CDR1 and CDR2: MNHEY, SMNVEV (reference sequence). RNA transcripts yielded amplified TCR beta CDR3 regions. An initial round of RT-PCR targeting the TCR CDR3 relied on the HTBI primer set. TCRdb processed the multiplex PCR reads anew with MiXCR; each CDR3 protein has one entry. Here the sample spans more than 650,000 distinct CDR3 sequences, 14% being singletons. V usage is TRBV27 and J usage is TRBJ2-7, with TRBD2 matching 7 bases. Sequenced sample: blood. The source is a woman aged 18 to 35 with Graves' hyperthyroidism. In DNA form, the CDR3 reads TGTGCCAGCAGTCTCCGGGGAGGGGCGTTAAACGAGCAGTACTTC. This translates into CASSLRGGALNEQYF.